The 25 T cell receptor beta chains below were found in one sample sequenced in a study of cytomegalovirus exposure and HLA in healthy donors. Use of 60 Vbeta and 13 Jbeta primers characterized the PCR. Produced via immunoSEQ multiplex PCR; TCRdb's table is partial and in-frame only. There are about 180,000 clones in the sample; around 74% occur only once, and 2.9% lies in the top ten. Sequenced material: PBMCs. These receptors were collected from a male donor in good health and CMV-seronegative.

The V gene is TRBV6-5, the J gene TRBJ1-2, with D possibly being TRBD1 (5 bases). V lost 6 bases, J lost 1 base, and 12 bases lay in between. Germline CDR1 reads MNHEY; CDR2 reads SVGAGI. The CDR3 has 14 residues. The CDR3 region has the DNA TGTGCCAGCAGCCTATCAGGGATTAACTATGGCTACACCTTC. This sequence encodes CASSLSGINYGYTF.

This chain uses TRBV5-4 with TRBJ1-6; D gene ambiguous. Germline values: CDR1 SGHNT, CDR2 YYREEE (reference sequence). Trimming removed 0 bases from V and 1 base from J, with 5 bases in between. This CDR3 is built from 15 residues. The CDR3 region is CASSLDMSYNSPLHF. CDR3 bases: TGTGCCAGCAGCTTGGACATGTCCTATAATTCACCCCTCCACTTT.

This clone was seen just once. This chain links TRBV27 with TRBJ1-2; 8 bases fit TRBD1. Germline CDR1 MNHEY, CDR2 SMNVEV (reference sequence). The ends lost 0 bases at V and 8 bases at J; junction bases unmatched: 11. The CDR3 is made up of 16 amino acids. The CDR3 protein is CASSLSGTGSFGGYTF. In DNA, the CDR3 is TGTGCCAGCAGTTTATCGGGGACAGGTTCTTTCGGGGGCTACACCTTC.

The chain has TRBV28 and TRBJ1-5; the D is unclear. Germline assignment: CDR1 MDHEN and CDR2 SYDVKM. This CDR3 is built from 14 residues. V was trimmed by 3 bases and J by 3 bases, leaving 9 bases between them. CDR3 in DNA: TGTGCCAGCAGTTTTGGGCAGACCAATCAGCCCCAGCATTTT. As protein: CASSFGQTNQPQHF.

This clone turned up a few times. This rearrangement joins TRBV4-2 to TRBJ1-2; 8 positions agree with TRBD1. V trimming: 4 bases; J trimming: 5 bases; junction bases outside the gene matches: 6. The CDR3 is 14 residues long. From germline, CDR1 is LGHNA and CDR2 YNFKEQ. CDR3 in amino acids: CASSPGTGKYGYTF. DNA for the CDR3: TGTGCCAGCAGCCCCGGGACAGGAAAGTATGGCTACACCTTC.

The J gene is TRBJ2-6, the V gene TRBV19; weak D call: TRBD2 (6 bases). The CDR3 totals 15 residues. Germline V gene data show CDR1 as LNHDA and CDR2 as SQIVND (reference sequence). V gave up 1 base and J gave up 2 bases, with 6 bases separating them. The CDR3 region has the DNA TGTGCCAGTAGTATAGGGGGGGCTGGGGCCAACGTCCTGACTTTC. Translation: CASSIGGAGANVLTF.

A few counts support this clone. The V call is TRBV2, the J call TRBJ1-5; D is uncertain. Germline V gene data show CDR1 as SNHLY and CDR2 as FYNNEI. Trimming left V 3 bases short and J 3 bases short, with 9 bases between. The CDR3 is made up of 14 amino acids. The DNA for the CDR3 is TGTGCCAGCAGTGATCGGTCACCCAATCAGCCCCAGCATTTT. Translation gives CASSDRSPNQPQHF.

The chain recombines TRBV15 with TRBJ2-5; 8 bases map to TRBD2. The J call is doubtful: the DNA matches TRBJ2-7 better. The CDR3 is made up of 15 amino acids. Germline loops: CDR1 LNHNV, CDR2 YYDKDF (reference sequence). The DNA of the CDR3 is TGTGCCACCAGCAGAGGGTTGACTAGCGCCTACGAGCAGTACTTC. Amino acid sequence: CATSRGLTSAYEQYF.

The gene calls are TRBV28 and TRBJ1-5; D is unresolved. This CDR3 is built from 15 residues. The V gene lost 5 bases and the J gene lost 7 bases, with 18 bases spanning the gap. In germline, CDR1 is MDHEN, CDR2 SYDVKM. This CDR3 reads CASSPYARVEQPQHF. The CDR3 DNA is TGTGCCAGCAGTCCCTACGCGAGGGTGGAACAGCCCCAGCATTTT.

This chain joins TRBV10-3 and TRBJ2-1, with D uncertain. This CDR3 is built from 12 residues. V lost 6 bases and J 0 bases, leaving 3 bases between the germline ends. Germline CDR1 is ENHRY and CDR2 is SYGVKD. Here the CDR3 DNA reads TGTGCCATCAGGAGCTCCTACAATGAGCAGTTCTTC. Translated: CAIRSSYNEQFF.

The J gene is TRBJ1-5, the V gene TRBV7-3, with no clear D. The CDR3 is 13 amino acids. The germline gives CDR1 SGHTA, CDR2 FQGTGA. The V end was cut by 5 bases, the J end by 0 bases, with 5 bases between. The CDR3 loop reads CASSRYSNQPQHF. The CDR3 DNA sequence: TGTGCCAGCAGCCGTTATAGCAATCAGCCCCAGCATTTT. The full variable domain, completed using reference TRBV7-3 and TRBJ1-5, is GAGVSQTPSNKVTEKGKYVELRCDPISGHTALYWYRQSLGQGPEFLIYFQGTGAADDSGLPNDRFFAVRPEGSVSTLKIQRTERGDSAVYLCASSRYSNQPQHFGDGTRLSIL.

This chain uses TRBV7-9 with TRBJ2-1, with 11 bases aligning to TRBD2. V gave up 0 bases and J gave up 7 bases; unmatched junction bases: 14. The CDR3 contains 19 residues. The germline CDR1 and CDR2 sequences are SEHNR and FQNEAQ (reference sequence). This CDR3 is CASSLALTYLAGGKNEQFF. CDR3 sequence (DNA): TGTGCCAGCAGCTTAGCGCTAACGTATCTAGCGGGGGGCAAGAATGAGCAGTTCTTC.

The chain recombines TRBV30 with TRBJ1-1; maybe TRBD1 (5 bases). V was shortened by 2 bases and J by 2 bases, with 9 bases between the two germline ends. Germline V lookup: CDR1 GTSNPN, CDR2 SVGIG (reference sequence). The CDR3 totals 13 residues. This chain's CDR3 is CAWSRQGNTEAFF. CDR3 sequence (DNA): TGTGCCTGGAGTAGGCAGGGCAACACTGAAGCTTTCTTT.

The chain is built from TRBV5-1 and TRBJ2-6, with TRBD1 matching over 7 bases. Trimming cost V 1 base and J 2 bases; bases outside gene matches: 0. Per germline, CDR1 SGHRS and CDR2 YFSETQ. The CDR3 totals 15 residues. CDR3 in DNA: TGCGCCAGCAGCTTGCAGGGGGCTGGGGCCAACGTCCTGACTTTC. This encodes CASSLQGAGANVLTF.

This chain uses TRBV9 with TRBJ2-6; TRBD2 is a possible D gene (6 bases). V lost 0 bases, J lost 0 bases, and 10 bases lay in between. The CDR3 spans 17 residues. Germline V CDR1 and CDR2: SGDLS, YYNGEE. The CDR3 DNA sequence: TGTGCCAGCAGCGTAGTGGGAGGCGGCTCTGGGGCCAACGTCCTGACTTTC. Amino acid sequence: CASSVVGGGSGANVLTF. The full variable domain, in which reference TRBV9 and TRBJ2-6 provide the parts outside the CDR3, is DSGVTQTPKHLITATGQRVTLRCSPRSGDLSVYWYQQSLDQGLQFLIQYYNGEERAKGNILERFSAQQFPDLHSELNLSSLELGDSALYFCASSVVGGGSGANVLTFGAGSRLTVL.

The rearrangement links TRBV9 to TRBJ2-7; 8 bases line up with TRBD1. In germline, CDR1 is SGDLS, CDR2 YYNGEE. The CDR3 is 15 amino acids. The trim removed 4 bases at V and 5 bases at J, leaving 11 bases unmatched. The CDR3 reads CASSPTDRVDDEQYF. The CDR3 DNA is TGTGCCAGCAGCCCAACGGACAGGGTTGATGACGAGCAGTACTTC. Supplemented by reference TRBV9 and TRBJ2-7, the full variable domain reads DSGVTQTPKHLITATGQRVTLRCSPRSGDLSVYWYQQSLDQGLQFLIQYYNGEERAKGNILERFSAQQFPDLHSELNLSSLELGDSALYFCASSPTDRVDDEQYFGPGTRLTVT.

The table lists this clone with a few counts. The chain uses TRBV9 and TRBJ2-2; 8 bases are shared with TRBD2. The CDR3 contains 16 residues. V dropped 0 bases and J dropped 4; count of bases not matched to a gene: 5. Germline V gene data show CDR1 as SGDLS and CDR2 as YYNGEE. CDR3: CASSVGSGSFTGELFF. The CDR3 DNA is TGTGCCAGCAGCGTAGGAAGCGGGAGTTTCACCGGGGAGCTGTTTTTT. The whole variable domain, filled in from reference TRBV9 and TRBJ2-2, reads DSGVTQTPKHLITATGQRVTLRCSPRSGDLSVYWYQQSLDQGLQFLIQYYNGEERAKGNILERFSAQQFPDLHSELNLSSLELGDSALYFCASSVGSGSFTGELFFGEGSRLTVL.

The rearrangement links TRBV5-1 to TRBJ2-1; no reliable D call. This CDR3 has 11 amino acids. Germline V gene data show CDR1 as SGHRS and CDR2 as YFSETQ. Trimming removed 0 bases at V and 10 bases at J, with 5 bases between. CDR3: CASSLGSEQFF. The CDR3, as DNA: TGCGCCAGCAGCTTGGGGAGCGAGCAGTTCTTC.

The chain has TRBV2 and TRBJ2-1; D unresolved. This CDR3 spans 13 amino acids. Germline V gives CDR1 SNHLY, CDR2 FYNNEI. V gave up 0 bases and J gave up 6 bases, with 6 bases separating them. Here the CDR3 DNA reads TGTGCCAGCAGTGAAGCTCGCGCCAATGAGCAGTTCTTC. It is translated as CASSEARANEQFF. The complete variable domain, with remaining parts taken from reference TRBV2 and TRBJ2-1, reads EPEVTQTPSHQVTQMGQEVILRCVPISNHLYFYWYRQILGQKVEFLVSFYNNEISEKSEIFDDQFSVERPDGSNFTLKIRSTKLEDSAMYFCASSEARANEQFFGPGTRLTVL.

The chain has TRBV25-1 and TRBJ2-5; possibly TRBD1 for D (5 bases). The CDR3 is 15 amino acids. Germline-derived CDR1 and CDR2 are MGHDK and SYGVNS. The V and J ends lost 3 bases and 0 bases respectively, with 11 bases between them. The CDR3 DNA is TGTGCCAGCAGTGATTTTAGACAGCACCAAGAGACCCAGTACTTC. This translates into CASSDFRQHQETQYF.

DNA of the CDR3: TGTGCCAGCAGCTATGACAGGGAAGAGACCCAGTACTTC. Its translation: CASSYDREETQYF. The chain joins TRBV5-4 to TRBJ2-5; 7 nucleotides match TRBD1. Per germline, CDR1 SGHNT and CDR2 YYREEE (reference sequence). This CDR3 spans 13 amino acids. The junction had 2 bases not matched to a gene; V was cut back by 3 bases and J by 3 bases.

This chain links TRBV28 with TRBJ1-5, with D possibly being TRBD1 (5 bases). The CDR3 is 13 amino acids. Germline V gene data show CDR1 as MDHEN and CDR2 as SYDVKM. Trimming stripped 6 bases from V and 15 bases from J, with 21 bases between. CDR3 sequence: CASSLYARRGLHF. CDR3 in DNA: TGTGCCAGCAGCCTCTACGCGCGGCGGGGGTTGCATTTT.

V usage is TRBV30 and J usage is TRBJ2-1; 7 bases fit TRBD1. Germline V gene sequence: CDR1 GTSNPN, CDR2 SVGIG (reference sequence). Trimming cost V 2 bases and J 9 bases; bases outside gene matches: 7. The CDR3 is made up of 13 amino acids. CDR3 region: CAWSTQGNSEQFF. CDR3 DNA sequence: TGTGCCTGGAGTACACAGGGGAACAGTGAGCAGTTCTTC. Full variable domain (remainder filled in from reference TRBV30 and TRBJ2-1): SQTIHQWPATLVQPVGSPLSLECTVEGTSNPNLYWYRQAAGRGLQLLFYSVGIGQISSEVPQNLSASRPQDRQFILSSKKLLLSDSGFYLCAWSTQGNSEQFFGPGTRLTVL.

This chain uses TRBV30 with TRBJ1-5; the match to TRBD1 covers 8 bases. The germline V gene has CDR1 GTSNPN and CDR2 SVGIG (reference sequence). The CDR3 is 12 amino acids. Trimming cost V 5 bases and J 7 bases; bases outside gene matches: 4. This CDR3 reads CAWGQGGQPQHF. CDR3 sequence (DNA): TGTGCCTGGGGACAGGGCGGACAGCCCCAGCATTTT.

The rearrangement links TRBV11-2 to TRBJ1-2; 7 nucleotides agree with TRBD1. Losses at the gene ends were 1 base for V and 6 bases for J; bases not matched to a gene: 8. CDR1 and CDR2 (germline): SGHAT, FQNNGV. The CDR3 contains 15 residues. CDR3 residues: CASSLGDRAVDGYTF. The CDR3 DNA reads TGTGCCAGCAGCTTAGGAGACAGGGCCGTTGATGGCTACACCTTC.